Listed here are 5 T cell receptor beta chains from one sample, sequenced in a study of blood T cell repertoires in COVID-19. The assay was immunoSEQ multiplex PCR, and TCRdb's table has in-frame clones only and misses some. This table has roughly 250,000 clones, around 87% appearing once. The specimen was PBMCs or T cells enriched from blood (not recorded which). The receptors come from a woman in her 40s with acute COVID-19.

V is TRBV7-9 and J is TRBJ2-1; D remains ambiguous. Germline CDR1 is SEHNR and CDR2 is FQNEAQ (reference sequence). The V end was cut by 2 bases, the J end by 7 bases, with 9 bases between. The CDR3 sequence is 13 residues long. The chain's CDR3 is CASSLSVPNEQFF. The CDR3 region has the DNA TGTGCCAGCAGCTTATCGGTGCCTAATGAGCAGTTCTTC.

The chain uses TRBV3-1 (or the pseudogene TRBV3-2) and TRBJ2-2; 10 nucleotides match TRBD1. The CDR3 spans 17 residues. CDR1 and CDR2 from the germline V gene are LGHDT and YNNKEL (reference sequence). The junction had 7 bases not matched to a gene; V was cut back by 0 bases and J by 6 bases. CDR3 coding DNA: TGTGCCAGCAGCCAAGAAACGGGACAGGGGATGGCCGGGGAGCTGTTTTTT. Its protein product is CASSQETGQGMAGELFF.

This clone has only one observation. The chain combines TRBV6-1 with TRBJ2-7, with TRBD2 matching 10 bases. The germline V gene encodes CDR1 MNHNS and CDR2 SASEGT. The junction had 12 bases not matched to a gene; V was cut back by 4 bases and J by 6 bases. There are 16 residues in the CDR3. This CDR3 reads CASSATGTSVPLEQYF. CDR3 nucleotides: TGTGCCAGCAGTGCCACCGGGACTAGCGTACCTCTCGAGCAGTACTTC.

The chain has TRBV6-4 and TRBJ2-1; 7 nucleotides agree with TRBD2. This CDR3 has 15 amino acids. Germline trimming cut 0 bases from V and 6 bases from J; bases unmatched to any gene: 5. Germline values: CDR1 MRHNA, CDR2 SNTAGT. CDR3 sequence (DNA): TGTGCCAGCAGTGACTCGACGGGAGGTGTCAATGAGCAGTTCTTC. Translation: CASSDSTGGVNEQFF.

The rearrangement joins TRBV24-1 to TRBJ2-3; 9 bases map to TRBD2. Germline V lookup: CDR1 KGHDR, CDR2 SFDVKD. The CDR3 extends over 16 amino acids. Trimming at V came to 1 base and at J to 0 bases, leaving 1 base not matched to a gene. CDR3 DNA sequence: TGTGCCACCAGTGATTTAGCGGGGGGAAGCACAGATACGCAGTATTTT. This codes for CATSDLAGGSTDTQYF.